A single sample gave rise to the 22 T cell receptor beta chains below, sequenced in a study of OX40 agonist ivuxolimab in advanced cancers. Library preparation used the immunoSEQ multiplex PCR assay. The immuneACCESS repertoire file appears here via TCRdb, limited to in-frame rearrangements. These files lack a portion of the clones; in checked studies, under half of the deficit traces to unresolved V genes, and the cause of the others is not known. The sample yields fewer than 45,000 clones; roughly 80% were counted once. Approximately 6.8% of the sample is in the top ten clones. The source was CD4+ or CD8+ T cells sorted from blood, collected in a trial of the OX40 agonist ivuxolimab. The receptors stem from an adult with an advanced solid tumor such as melanoma, head and neck, liver or kidney cancer.

The rearrangement uses TRBV10-2 and TRBJ2-3; no definite D call. CDR1 WSHSY and CDR2 SAAADI come from the germline V gene. CDR3 length: 14 amino acids. Trimming took off 3 bases at V and 3 bases at J, with 10 bases between the two ends. CDR3 nucleotide sequence: TGCGCCAGCAGTGACGGCCCGCCGACAGATACGCAGTATTTT. Residues: CASSDGPPTDTQYF.

The V call is TRBV9, the J call TRBJ2-7; 10 bases map to TRBD1. Germline CDR1 reads SGDLS; CDR2 reads YYNGEE. This CDR3 is built from 14 residues. J gave up 4 bases and V 3 bases, and 4 bases lay outside the gene matches. The CDR3 sequence: CASSADRGLYEQYF. DNA of the CDR3: TGTGCCAGCAGCGCCGACAGGGGGCTATACGAGCAGTACTTC. Together with reference TRBV9 and TRBJ2-7, the CDR3 gives the full variable domain: DSGVTQTPKHLITATGQRVTLRCSPRSGDLSVYWYQQSLDQGLQFLIQYYNGEERAKGNILERFSAQQFPDLHSELNLSSLELGDSALYFCASSADRGLYEQYFGPGTRLTVT.

The gene calls are TRBV5-1 and TRBJ2-7; D not resolved. The V gene's germline CDR1 is SGHRS and CDR2 YFSETQ. The CDR3 contains 13 residues. V lost 0 bases, J lost 3 bases, and 7 bases lay in between. The DNA of the CDR3 is TGCGCCAGCAGCTTGGGGGCCGACTACGAGCAGTACTTC. Residues: CASSLGADYEQYF.

The chain employs TRBV19 and TRBJ2-1; 11 bases match TRBD2. Germline CDR1 is LNHDA and CDR2 is SQIVND (reference sequence). Trimming took 4 bases from V and 4 from J; bases not matched to a gene: 0. The CDR3 spans 14 residues. The CDR3 protein is CASSTSGRYNEQFF. CDR3 coding DNA: TGTGCCAGTAGTACTAGCGGGAGGTACAATGAGCAGTTCTTC.

The chain recombines TRBV7-8 with TRBJ2-7, with D unresolved. Germline-derived CDR1 and CDR2 are SGHVS and FQNEAQ. Trimming left V 4 bases short and J 3 bases short, with 7 bases between. There are 12 residues in the CDR3. The CDR3 sequence: CASSSGYYEQYF. The CDR3, as DNA: TGTGCCAGCAGCTCGGGCTACTACGAGCAGTACTTC.

This clone was picked up a small number of times. The chain combines TRBV29-1 with TRBJ1-5; no clear D. In germline, CDR1 is SQVTM, CDR2 ANQGSEA. V was cut by 2 bases and J by 7 bases, with 15 bases left in between. The CDR3 is 14 residues long. The CDR3 here is CSVEQEGLGQPQHF. CDR3 DNA: TGCAGCGTTGAACAGGAAGGGCTAGGACAGCCCCAGCATTTT.

This clone was seen once. The V gene is TRBV21-1, the J gene TRBJ2-2. TRBV21-1 is an annotated pseudogene. CDR3 length: 18 residues. CDR3: CASSKAGTDRLNTGELFF. The DNA of the CDR3 is TGTGCCAGCAGCAAAGCTGGGACCGATAGACTAAACACCGGGGAGCTGTTTTTT.

This chain uses TRBV10-1 with TRBJ1-4; the D gene is possibly TRBD1 (6 bases). CDR1 and CDR2 (germline): WNHNN, SYGVQD (reference sequence). This CDR3 spans 13 amino acids. V lost 3 bases to trimming and J lost 15 bases, with 17 bases between them. CDR3 residues: CASSDTGHEKVFF. Written as DNA, the CDR3 is TGCGCCAGCAGTGATACGGGACATGAAAAGGTGTTTTTT.

The chain joins TRBV27 to TRBJ2-1; D is perhaps TRBD2 (7 bases). Germline assignment: CDR1 MNHEY and CDR2 SMNVEV (reference sequence). V was pared by 8 bases and J by 6 bases, with 26 bases between. The CDR3 totals 17 residues. This CDR3 reads CASHWGAVGGAANEQFF. The CDR3 region has the DNA TGTGCCAGCCACTGGGGGGCGGTGGGAGGGGCGGCCAATGAGCAGTTCTTC.

This clone was counted a single time. The V gene is TRBV4-2, the J gene TRBJ1-1; 7 positions match TRBD1. From germline, CDR1 is LGHNA and CDR2 YNFKEQ. The CDR3 is 14 amino acids. Losses at the gene ends were 5 bases for V and 0 bases for J; bases not matched to a gene: 3. CDR3 region: CASSWTGVNTEAFF. DNA for the CDR3: TGTGCCAGCAGCTGGACAGGAGTGAACACTGAAGCTTTCTTT.

The chain combines TRBV28 with TRBJ1-2; D perhaps matches TRBD1 (5 bases). Trimming left V 5 bases short and J 4 bases short, with 17 bases between. The CDR3 runs to 15 residues. Germline V gives CDR1 MDHEN, CDR2 SYDVKM. Here the CDR3 reads CASSPSGIRGYGYTF. The CDR3 nucleotides read TGTGCCAGCAGTCCTTCAGGGATACGCGGCTATGGCTACACCTTC.

The chain combines TRBV21-1 with TRBJ2-7; the tabulated D call, TRBD2, remains unverified against the DNA. TRBV21-1 is a known pseudogene. The CDR3 has 14 amino acids. The CDR3 protein is CASIPGLAGHEQYF. Written as DNA, the CDR3 is TGTGCCAGCATCCCGGGACTAGCGGGCCACGAGCAGTACTTC.

The CDR3 nucleotides are TGTGCCAGCTCCAGCGGGAGCTCCTACAATGAGCAGTTCTTC. The encoded protein is CASSSGSSYNEQFF. The V and J genes are TRBV6-1 and TRBJ2-1, with 8 bases lining up with TRBD2. J gave up 0 bases and V 8 bases, and 3 bases lay outside the gene matches. The length of the CDR3 is 14 residues. Germline CDR1 MNHNS, CDR2 SASEGT.

V is TRBV5-6 and J is TRBJ1-2; D is uncertain. Germline V gene data show CDR1 as SGHDT and CDR2 as YYEEEE. With 0 bases removed from V and 2 bases from J, the gap between germline ends came to 11 bases. The CDR3 loop spans 15 amino acids. CDR3 sequence reads: CASSLALGPNYGYTF. CDR3 bases: TGTGCCAGCAGCTTGGCCCTTGGACCAAACTATGGCTACACCTTC. Looking up the rest from reference TRBV5-6 and TRBJ1-2 gives the full variable domain: DAGVTQSPTHLIKTRGQQVTLRCSPKSGHDTVSWYQQALGQGPQFIFQYYEEEERQRGNFPDRFSGHQFPNYSSELNVNALLLGDSALYLCASSLALGPNYGYTFGSGTRLTVV.

The rearrangement uses TRBV18 and TRBJ2-6; D call uncertain. Germline lookup yields CDR1 KGHSH and CDR2 LQKENI. This CDR3 contains 12 residues. Trimming took off 8 bases at V and 4 bases at J, with 6 bases between the two ends. In nucleotides, the CDR3 is TGTGCCAGCGGTTCCGGGGCCAACGTCCTGACTTTC. This codes for CASGSGANVLTF.

This chain joins TRBV9 and TRBJ2-5; no clear D gene. V was clipped by 2 bases and J by 11 bases, with 16 bases between them. Looked up from germline, CDR1 is SGDLS and CDR2 is YYNGEE. The CDR3 runs to 13 residues. The chain's CDR3 is CASSVFGPGEQYF. CDR3 nucleotides: TGTGCCAGCAGCGTGTTTGGGCCAGGAGAGCAGTACTTC.

Note on this clone: The junction departs from germline at one end; a sequencing error may be responsible. At the DNA level, this CDR3 is encoded by other sequences in the same sample as well. The chain combines TRBV9 with TRBJ1-2; no reliable D call. CDR3 length equals 15 residues. Germline-derived CDR1 and CDR2 are SGDLS and YYNGEE. The CDR3 here is CASSPEAVANYGYTF. For the CDR3, the DNA is TGTGCCAGCAGCCCAGAGGCGGTGGCTAACTACGGCTACACCTTC.

The V call is TRBV21-1, the J call TRBJ2-2; the D call TRBD2 from the table was never checked on the DNA. TRBV21-1 is a recognized pseudogene. This CDR3 region has 17 residues. CDR3 loop: CASSKLCAGRNTGELFF. CDR3 in DNA: TGTGCCAGCAGCAAACTTTGCGCGGGGCGGAACACCGGGGAGCTGTTTTTT.

V usage is TRBV29-1 and J usage is TRBJ2-5, with 7 bases aligning to TRBD1. Germline V lookup: CDR1 SQVTM, CDR2 ANQGSEA. The CDR3 runs to 13 residues. With 6 bases clipped from V and 4 bases from J, the junction kept 8 bases outside the gene matches. This chain's CDR3 is CSVSTGRGETQYF. CDR3 bases: TGCAGCGTCTCGACAGGGCGAGGAGAGACCCAGTACTTC.

This chain uses TRBV27 with TRBJ2-7, with D maybe TRBD2 (7 bases). In germline, CDR1 is MNHEY, CDR2 SMNVEV (reference sequence). The CDR3 runs to 14 residues. The germline V and J ends were trimmed by 2 bases and 2 bases, with 10 bases remaining between them. CDR3 region: CASSLRGGTYEQYF. Here the CDR3 DNA reads TGTGCCAGCAGTTTAAGGGGGGGAACCTACGAGCAGTACTTC.

V usage is TRBV10-3 and J usage is TRBJ2-3, with D perhaps being TRBD1 or TRBD2 (5 bases each). Germline V gene sequence: CDR1 ENHRY, CDR2 SYGVKD. V dropped 6 bases and J dropped 2 bases, with 9 bases sitting between them. There are 13 residues in the CDR3. In DNA, the CDR3 is TGTGCCATCAGGGGACCCCTCACAGATACGCAGTATTTT. Translating gives CAIRGPLTDTQYF.

This clone turned up a few times. The chain recombines TRBV28 with TRBJ2-7; maybe TRBD2 (6 bases). Trimming left V 6 bases short and J 6 bases short, with 21 bases between. This CDR3 contains 15 residues. In germline, CDR1 is MDHEN, CDR2 SYDVKM. CDR3 sequence (DNA): TGTGCCAGCAGGCCAAATAGGAGGGTTGGGCCCGAGCAGTACTTC. Residues: CASRPNRRVGPEQYF.